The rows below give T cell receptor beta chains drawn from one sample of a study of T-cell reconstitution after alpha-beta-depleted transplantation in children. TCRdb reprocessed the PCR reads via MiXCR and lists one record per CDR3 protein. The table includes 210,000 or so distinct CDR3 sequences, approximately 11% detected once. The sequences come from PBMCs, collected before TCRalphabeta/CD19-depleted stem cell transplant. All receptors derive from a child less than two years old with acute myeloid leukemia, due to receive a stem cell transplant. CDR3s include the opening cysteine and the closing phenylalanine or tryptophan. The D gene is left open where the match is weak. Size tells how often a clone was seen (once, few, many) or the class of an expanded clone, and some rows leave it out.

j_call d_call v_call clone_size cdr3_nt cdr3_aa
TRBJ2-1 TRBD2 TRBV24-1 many TGTGCCACCAGTGATCCGGGACTAGCGAGGTTCTTC CATSDPGLARFF
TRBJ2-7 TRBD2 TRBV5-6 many TGTGCCAGCAGCACATATCTAGCGGGAGGGCCCTCCTACGAGCAGTACTTC CASSTYLAGGPSYEQYF
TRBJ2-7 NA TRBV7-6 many TGTGCCAGCAGCTTAAAAGGGCCCCCATACCACGAGCAGTACTTC CASSLKGPPYHEQYF
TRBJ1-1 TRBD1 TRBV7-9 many TGTGCCAGCAGCTTAGTTTCAGGGGGAGACACTGAAGCTTTCTTT CASSLVSGGDTEAFF
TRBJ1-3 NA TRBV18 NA TGTGCCAGCTCACCACCGAGTAGGTCCGGAAACACCATATATTTT CASSPPSRSGNTIYF
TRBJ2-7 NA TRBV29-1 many TGCAGCGTTGGAGAATTCGAGCAGTACTTC CSVGEFEQYF
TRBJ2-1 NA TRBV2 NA TGTGCCAGCAGTGATCGGACAGACTCCTACAATGAGCAGTTCTTC CASSDRTDSYNEQFF
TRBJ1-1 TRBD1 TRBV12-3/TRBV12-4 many TGTGCCAGCAGTGATGACAGGGCTGAAGCTTTCTTT CASSDDRAEAFF
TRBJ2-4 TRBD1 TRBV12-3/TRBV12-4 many TGTGCCAGCAGTCCCGGGACAGGGAACATTCAGTACTTC CASSPGTGNIQYF
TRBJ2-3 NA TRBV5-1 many TGCGCCAGCAGCTTGGAGGGAGTGACAGATACGCAGTATTTT CASSLEGVTDTQYF
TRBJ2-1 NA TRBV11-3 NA TGTGCCAGCAGCTTAGAATCGCTTGCTGAGCAGTTCTTC CASSLESLAEQFF
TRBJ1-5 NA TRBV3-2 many TGTGCCAGCAGCCGACGACGACGGAATACTAGCCTTAATCAGCCCCAGCATTTT CASSRRRRNTSLNQPQHF
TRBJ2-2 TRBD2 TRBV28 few TGTGCCAGCAACATGCGGGGGTATGGAGCCGGGGAGCTGTTTTTT CASNMRGYGAGELFF
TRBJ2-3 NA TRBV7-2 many TGTGCCAGCAGCTTAGCGCTGGCTAGCGGCACAGATACGCAGTATTTT CASSLALASGTDTQYF
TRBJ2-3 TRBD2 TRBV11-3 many TGTGCCAGCAGGACCGGGACTAGCGGGCCGGATACGCAGTATTTT CASRTGTSGPDTQYF
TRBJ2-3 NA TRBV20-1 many TGCAGTCCCGATTGGGCGGGGTCGGATACGCAGTATTTT CSPDWAGSDTQYF
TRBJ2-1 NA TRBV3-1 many TGTGCCAGCAGCTACGATCACCACAATGAGCAGTTCTTC CASSYDHHNEQFF
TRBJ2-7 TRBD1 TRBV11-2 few TGTGCCAGCAGCTCTCCCGGGACAGCCTTGGGGCAGTACTTC CASSSPGTALGQYF
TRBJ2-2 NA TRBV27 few TGTGCCAGCAGTTTTAGTGGGGGGACACTTAACACCGGGGAGCTGTTTTTT CASSFSGGTLNTGELFF
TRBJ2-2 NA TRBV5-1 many TGCGCCAGCAGCTTGGGCGGGCAGAACACCGGGGAGCTGTTTTTT CASSLGGQNTGELFF
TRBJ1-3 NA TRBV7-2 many TGTGCCAGCAGCCAGAGAGAATACTCTGGAAACACCATATATTTT CASSQREYSGNTIYF
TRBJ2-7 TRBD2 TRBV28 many TGTGCCAGACTAGCGGGAGGCTCCTACGAGCAGTACTTC CARLAGGSYEQYF